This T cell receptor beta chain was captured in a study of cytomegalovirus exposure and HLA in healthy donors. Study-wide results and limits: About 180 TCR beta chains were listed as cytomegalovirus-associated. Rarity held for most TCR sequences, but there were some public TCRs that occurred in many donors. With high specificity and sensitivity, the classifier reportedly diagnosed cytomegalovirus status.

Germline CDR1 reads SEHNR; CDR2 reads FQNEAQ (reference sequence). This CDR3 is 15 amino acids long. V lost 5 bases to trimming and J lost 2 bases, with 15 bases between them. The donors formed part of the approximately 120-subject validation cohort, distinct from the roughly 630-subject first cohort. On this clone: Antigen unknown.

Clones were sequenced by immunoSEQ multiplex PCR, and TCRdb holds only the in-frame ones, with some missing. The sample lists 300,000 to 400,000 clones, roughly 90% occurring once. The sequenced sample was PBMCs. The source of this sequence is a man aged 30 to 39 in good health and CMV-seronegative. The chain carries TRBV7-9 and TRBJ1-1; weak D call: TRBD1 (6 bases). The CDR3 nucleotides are TGTGCCAGCAGCGCCCATCAGGGGCAAAACACTGAAGCTTTCTTT. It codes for CASSAHQGQNTEAFF.